This T cell receptor beta chain was recorded in a study of OX40 agonist ivuxolimab in advanced cancers. The CDR3 has 14 residues. CDR1 is SGHAT and CDR2 is FQNNGV in the germline V gene. V shed 3 bases and J 7 bases; nucleotides not matched to a gene: 5. Study observations and caveats: In CD8+ T cells, expanded clones were on average more numerous than in CD4+. Several nonresponders also turned out to have low normalized T-cell clonal expansion.

On this clone: As yet, its antigen is unknown.

Autoimmune disease history or systemic immunosuppression led to patients being barred. The repertoire was sequenced with immunoSEQ multiplex PCR; TCRdb's copy has only in-frame clones and lacks some. The data contain approximately 48,000 clones, approximately 80% of them singletons. The chain joins TRBV11-2 to TRBJ1-2; TRBD1 agrees at 10 bases. This sequence originates from an adult with an advanced solid tumor such as melanoma, head and neck, liver or kidney cancer. The material sequenced was CD4+ or CD8+ T cells sorted from blood, taken in a trial of the OX40 agonist ivuxolimab. The CDR3 spells CASSFLRTGGGYTF. The DNA for the CDR3 is TGTGCCAGCAGCTTTTTAAGGACAGGGGGTGGCTACACCTTC.